This T cell receptor beta chain was identified during a study of identical twins' blood T cells. Findings of the study overall: Twins reportedly had markedly more similar V usage than unrelated donors, even among out-of-frame TCRbeta clonotypes.

There are a few counts of this clonotype. What it binds is unknown. The CDR3 spans 16 residues. The junction had 7 bases not matched to a gene; V was cut back by 1 base and J by 5 bases. In germline, CDR1 is SSHAT, CDR2 FNYEAQ (reference sequence). From the 5' RACE reads, TCRdb called clonotypes with MiXCR, one entry per CDR3 protein. Of 350,000 to 450,000 distinct CDR3 sequences in the sample, over 25% are singletons; the top ten hold 6.1%. The donors were healthy female monozygous twins, three pairs in total. The chain is built from TRBV7-7 and TRBJ2-1; 8 nucleotides match TRBD2. This TCR was recovered from a woman between 18 and 50 years old in good health. Sequencing was performed on PBMCs. CDR3 residues: CASSLVRTSGDNEQFF. CDR3 sequence (DNA): TGTGCCAGCAGCTTAGTACGTACTAGCGGCGACAATGAGCAGTTCTTC.